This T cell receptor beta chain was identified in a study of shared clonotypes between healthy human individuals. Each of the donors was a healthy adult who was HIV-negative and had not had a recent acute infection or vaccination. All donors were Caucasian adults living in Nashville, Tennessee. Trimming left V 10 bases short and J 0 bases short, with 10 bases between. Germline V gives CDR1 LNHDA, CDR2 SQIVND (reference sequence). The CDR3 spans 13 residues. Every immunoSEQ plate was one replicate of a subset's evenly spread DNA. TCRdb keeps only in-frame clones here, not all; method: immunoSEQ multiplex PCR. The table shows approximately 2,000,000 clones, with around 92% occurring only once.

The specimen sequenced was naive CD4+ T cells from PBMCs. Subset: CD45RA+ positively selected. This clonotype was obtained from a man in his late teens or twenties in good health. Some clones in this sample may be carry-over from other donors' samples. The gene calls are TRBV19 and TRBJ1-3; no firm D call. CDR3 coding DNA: TGTGCCACCGAAACCAACTCTGGAAACACCATATATTTT. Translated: CATETNSGNTIYF.